One T cell receptor (beta chain) is described in this entry. Its target is not known. The source of the sample is a study of T cell responses to AZD1222 COVID-19 vaccine. Findings and limits, study-wide: Within unmutated variant regions lay the reported targets of nearly half of spike-specific TCRs. In a largely white British group with more females than males, clonal diversity was possibly underestimated. No day 14 peak samples; only post-peak repertoires were characterized. Spike-wide coverage was observed for vaccine-associated CD4 TCRs, with dominant responses at 160-218 and 743-854.

Trimming pared 6 bases from V and 4 bases from J, leaving 12 bases between. Germline assignment: CDR1 LNHDA and CDR2 SQIVND (reference sequence). The CDR3 totals 14 residues. Generated by immunoSEQ multiplex PCR, the TCRdb table keeps only in-frame clones and is missing some. The sample has 84,000 or so clones; 75% to 90% are singletons. The chain joins TRBV19 to TRBJ2-2; D may be TRBD1 or TRBD2 (5 bases each). The TCR originated in an adult in good health. The sequencing used peripheral blood, collected on day 0 of AZD1222 vaccination. DNA of the CDR3: TGTGCCAGTAGCTACTCAGGGACCACCGGGGAGCTGTTTTTT. Amino acids: CASSYSGTTGELFF. Full variable domain (missing parts from reference TRBV19 and TRBJ2-2): DGGITQSPKYLFRKEGQNVTLSCEQNLNHDAMYWYRQDPGQGLRLIYYSQIVNDFQKGDIAEGYSVSREKKESFPLTVTSAQKNPTAFYLCASSYSGTTGELFFGEGSRLTVL.